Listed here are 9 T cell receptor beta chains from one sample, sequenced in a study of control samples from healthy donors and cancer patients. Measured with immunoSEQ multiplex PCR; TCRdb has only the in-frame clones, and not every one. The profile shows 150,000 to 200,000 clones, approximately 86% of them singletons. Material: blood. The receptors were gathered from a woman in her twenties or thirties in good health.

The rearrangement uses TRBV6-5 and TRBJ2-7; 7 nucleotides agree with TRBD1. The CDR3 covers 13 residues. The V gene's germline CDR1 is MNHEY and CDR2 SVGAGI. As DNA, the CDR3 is TGTGCCAGCAGTGACTCAGGGGGCTACGAGCAGTACGTC. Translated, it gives CASSDSGGYEQYV.

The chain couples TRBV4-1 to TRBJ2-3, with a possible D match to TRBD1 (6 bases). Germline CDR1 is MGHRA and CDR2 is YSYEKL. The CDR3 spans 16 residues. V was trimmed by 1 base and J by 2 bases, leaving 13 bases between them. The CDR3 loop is CASSQGRTDYTDTQYF. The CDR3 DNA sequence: TGCGCCAGCAGCCAAGGGAGGACAGACTACACAGATACGCAGTATTTT.

The chain's CDR3 is CASSPGTGEKLFF. The CDR3 DNA sequence: TGTGCCAGCAGCCCTGGGACAGGGGAAAAACTGTTTTTT. This rearrangement joins TRBV2 to TRBJ1-4; 9 nucleotides agree with TRBD1. Germline CDR1 reads SNHLY; CDR2 reads FYNNEI. With V trimmed by 6 bases and J by 8 bases, 4 bases remained unmatched. The CDR3 loop spans 13 amino acids.

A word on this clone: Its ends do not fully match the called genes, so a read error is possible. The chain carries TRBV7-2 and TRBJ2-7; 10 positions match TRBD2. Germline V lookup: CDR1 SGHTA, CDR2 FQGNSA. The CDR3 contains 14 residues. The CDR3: CASTLAGGTYEQYF. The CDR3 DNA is TGTGCCAGCACCTTAGCGGGAGGAACCTACGAGCAGTACTTC.

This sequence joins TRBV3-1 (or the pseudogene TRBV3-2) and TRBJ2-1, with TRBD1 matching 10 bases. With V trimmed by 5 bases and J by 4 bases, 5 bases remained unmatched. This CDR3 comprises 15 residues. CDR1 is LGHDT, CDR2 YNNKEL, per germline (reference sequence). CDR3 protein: CASSEDRGAYNEQFF. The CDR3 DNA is TGTGCCAGCAGCGAGGACAGGGGGGCTTACAATGAGCAGTTCTTC.

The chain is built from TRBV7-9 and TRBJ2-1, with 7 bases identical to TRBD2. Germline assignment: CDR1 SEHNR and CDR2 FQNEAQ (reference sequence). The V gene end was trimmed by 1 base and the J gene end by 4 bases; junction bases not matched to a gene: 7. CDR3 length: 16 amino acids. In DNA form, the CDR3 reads TGTGCCAGCAGCTTAGAGTCGGGAGCGGGGTACAATGAGCAGTTCTTC. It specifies CASSLESGAGYNEQFF.

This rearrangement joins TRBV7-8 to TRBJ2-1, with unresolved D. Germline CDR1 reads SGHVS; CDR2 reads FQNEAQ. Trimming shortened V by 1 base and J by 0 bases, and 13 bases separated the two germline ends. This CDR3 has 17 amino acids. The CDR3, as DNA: TGTGCCAGCAGCTTAGAACGGCGCCGAAGCTCCTACAATGAGCAGTTCTTC. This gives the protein CASSLERRRSSYNEQFF.

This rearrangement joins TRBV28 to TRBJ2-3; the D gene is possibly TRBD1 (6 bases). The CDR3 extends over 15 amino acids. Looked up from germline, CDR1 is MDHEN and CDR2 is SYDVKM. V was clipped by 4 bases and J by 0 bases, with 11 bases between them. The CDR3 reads CASSSGTKSTDTQYF. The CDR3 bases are TGTGCCAGCAGTTCCGGGACAAAGAGCACAGATACGCAGTATTTT.

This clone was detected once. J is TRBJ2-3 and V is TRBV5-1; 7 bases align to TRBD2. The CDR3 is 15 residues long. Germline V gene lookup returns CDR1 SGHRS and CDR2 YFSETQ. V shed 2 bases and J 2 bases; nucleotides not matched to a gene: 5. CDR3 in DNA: TGCGCCAGCAGCTTCGGGACTACCTACACAGATACGCAGTATTTT. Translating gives CASSFGTTYTDTQYF.